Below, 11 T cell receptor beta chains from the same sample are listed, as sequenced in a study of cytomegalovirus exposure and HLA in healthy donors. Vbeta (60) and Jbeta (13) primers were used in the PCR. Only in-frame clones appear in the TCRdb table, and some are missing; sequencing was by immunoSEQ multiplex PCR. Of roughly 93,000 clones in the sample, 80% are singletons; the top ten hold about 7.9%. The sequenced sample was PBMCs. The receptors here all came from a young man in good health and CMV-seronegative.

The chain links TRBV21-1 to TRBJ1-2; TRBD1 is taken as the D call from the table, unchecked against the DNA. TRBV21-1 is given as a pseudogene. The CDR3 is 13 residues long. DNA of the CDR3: TGTGCCATCACGATCCCCCAGGGAAATGGCTACACCTTC. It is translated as CAITIPQGNGYTF.

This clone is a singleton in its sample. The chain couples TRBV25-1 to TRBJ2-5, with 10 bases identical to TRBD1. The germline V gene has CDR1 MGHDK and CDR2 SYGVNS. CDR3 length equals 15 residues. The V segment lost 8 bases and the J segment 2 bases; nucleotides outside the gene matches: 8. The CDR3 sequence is CASSRDRGQQETQYF. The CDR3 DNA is TGTGCCAGCTCTAGGGACAGGGGCCAACAAGAGACCCAGTACTTC.

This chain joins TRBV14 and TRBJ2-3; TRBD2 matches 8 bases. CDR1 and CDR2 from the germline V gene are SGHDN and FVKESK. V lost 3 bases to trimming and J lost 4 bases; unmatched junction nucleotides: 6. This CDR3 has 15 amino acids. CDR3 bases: TGTGCCAGCAGCCAGGGACCAGCGGGGGCAGATACGCAGTATTTT. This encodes CASSQGPAGADTQYF.

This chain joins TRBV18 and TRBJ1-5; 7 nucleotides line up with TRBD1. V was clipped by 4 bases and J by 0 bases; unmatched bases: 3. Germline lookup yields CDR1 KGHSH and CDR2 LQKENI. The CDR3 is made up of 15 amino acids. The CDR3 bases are TGTGCCAGCTCACTAGGGACAGATAGCAATCAGCCCCAGCATTTT. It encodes CASSLGTDSNQPQHF.

In nucleotides, the CDR3 is TGTGCCTGGACTCGGGGACAGTATGGCTACACCTTC. Amino acids: CAWTRGQYGYTF. This chain links TRBV30 with TRBJ1-2, with 7 bases identical to TRBD1. Germline loops: CDR1 GTSNPN, CDR2 SVGIG (reference sequence). There are 12 residues in the CDR3. V was pared by 4 bases and J by 5 bases, with 4 bases of the junction left unmatched.

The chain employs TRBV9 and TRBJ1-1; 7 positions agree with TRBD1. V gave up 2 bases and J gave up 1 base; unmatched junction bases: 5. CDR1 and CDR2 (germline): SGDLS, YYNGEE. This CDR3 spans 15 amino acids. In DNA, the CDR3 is TGTGCCAGCAGCGTTGATACAGGGGCGAACACTGAAGCTTTCTTT. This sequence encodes CASSVDTGANTEAFF.

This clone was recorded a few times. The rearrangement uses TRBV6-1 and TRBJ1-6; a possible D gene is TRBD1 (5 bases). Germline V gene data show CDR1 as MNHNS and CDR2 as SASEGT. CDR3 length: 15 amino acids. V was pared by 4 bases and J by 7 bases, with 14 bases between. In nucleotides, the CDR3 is TGTGCCAGCAGTGTCCCGGGACTTTTAAATTCACCCCTCCACTTT. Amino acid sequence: CASSVPGLLNSPLHF.

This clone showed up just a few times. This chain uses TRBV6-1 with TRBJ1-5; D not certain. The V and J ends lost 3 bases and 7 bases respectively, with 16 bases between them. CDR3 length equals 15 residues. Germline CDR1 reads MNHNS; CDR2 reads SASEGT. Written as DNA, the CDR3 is TGTGCCAGCAGTGACAAACAGTGGGGAGGGCAGCCCCAGCATTTT. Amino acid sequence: CASSDKQWGGQPQHF.

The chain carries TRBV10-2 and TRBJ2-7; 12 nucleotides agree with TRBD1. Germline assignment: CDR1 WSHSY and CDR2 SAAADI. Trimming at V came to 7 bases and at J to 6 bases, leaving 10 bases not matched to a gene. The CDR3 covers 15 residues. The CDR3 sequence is CASTYPGTGGAEQYF. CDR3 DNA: TGCGCCAGCACTTACCCCGGGACAGGGGGCGCCGAGCAGTACTTC.

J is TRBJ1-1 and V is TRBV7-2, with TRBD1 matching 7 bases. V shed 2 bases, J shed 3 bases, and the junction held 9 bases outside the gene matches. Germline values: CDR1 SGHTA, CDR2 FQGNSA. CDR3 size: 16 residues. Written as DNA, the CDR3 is TGTGCCAGCAGCTTACACACAGGGGCAGTGGACACTGAAGCTTTCTTT. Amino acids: CASSLHTGAVDTEAFF.

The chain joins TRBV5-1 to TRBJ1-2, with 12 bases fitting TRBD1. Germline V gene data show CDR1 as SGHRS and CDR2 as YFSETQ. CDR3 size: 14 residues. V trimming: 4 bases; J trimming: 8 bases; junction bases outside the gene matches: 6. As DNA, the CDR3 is TGCGCCAGCAGCGTGGGACAGGGGGCGGGCGGCTACACCTTC. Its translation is CASSVGQGAGGYTF.